What follows describes a single T cell receptor (beta chain). No cognate antigen has been identified for it. No clone much larger than this one lies a single base away; base qualities are absent. These data belong to a study of cytomegalovirus exposure and HLA in healthy donors (dated by TCRdb to 2017 to 2019). As for the study more broadly: An earlier analysis of several hundred of the donors reported about 290 Gb of sequence data and 100 million to 130 million unique TCR beta sequences from 150 million to 200 million T cells. The later analysis used no new phenotypic data to find candidate immune exposures, relying instead on TCR beta sequences and their occurrence across donors. The aim of the study was to test whether cataloging public T cell receptors could identify signatures of past pathogen exposure. HLA typing included class I and class II loci at four-digit resolution. High-throughput TCR immunosequencing, statistical association of individual TCRs with disease status, and machine learning were combined to predict cytomegalovirus infection status. In a later analysis, previously published TCR beta repertoires from 666 donors were re-analyzed and high-resolution HLA genotyping was added so that TCR occurrence patterns could be studied. Among the approximately 400 genotyped donors, about 85% belonged to the genetic ancestry cluster associated with self-reported Caucasian donors. Using immunosequencing, the study profiled T cell repertoires from 500 to 800 subjects and related those repertoires to cytomegalovirus serostatus. All discovery cohort repertoires had been generated on a single sequencing platform. To decide whether each TCR beta V gene segment behaved as functional or pseudogenic, an earlier analysis of approximately 590 of the donors relied on high-throughput TCR beta sequencing. In addition to the first cohort of 666 subjects, a separate validation cohort of 130 or so different subjects was used. Across about 370 genotyped donors of the cohort, an average of approximately 240,000 unique TCR beta nucleotide sequences per donor were sequenced, and approximately 17% of those sequences were non-productive. The number of typed donors differed by locus: about 620-640 for A, B, C, DRB1 and DQB1; roughly 510 for DQA1; 606 for DPA1; and roughly 490 for DPB1. Approximately 300 gigabases of sequencing data and around 85 million unique TCR sequences made up an early release that covered 500 to 700 HLA-typed donors. Genome-wide SNP genotypes for about three fifths of the roughly 700 donors were used in a later genetic analysis, which treated that subset as a discovery cohort. Several DR-DQ haplotypes were treated as single units for association and clustering because of strong linkage in the cohort. Donor age, sex, ethnicity and CMV serostatus were compiled alongside the repertoire data. What the study reported, not specific to this receptor: The authors suggested that the approach could potentially be extended to other disease states and immunological phenotypes. In a later analysis, most CMV-associated TCR beta chains were found to appear HLA-restricted, with HLA associations seemingly driven largely by CMV exposure. Because counts were too low, about 18 rarely observed V segments, including chromosome 9 orphons, were left out of the earlier analysis of roughly 600 of the donors. The only immune exposure information available for the cohort was CMV serostatus. The classifier was reported to diagnose cytomegalovirus status with high specificity and sensitivity in both the original cohort and the validation cohort. Three of the identified cytomegalovirus-associated TCR beta chains were confirmed in vitro to be specific for cytomegalovirus antigens. A later analysis found that HLA-associated TCR beta chains were more clonally expanded and had lower generation probabilities than equally common non-associated chains. Sequencing depth was assumed to be roughly uniform across donors in the presence/absence analyses, though that assumption may not hold. Some IMGT-functional V segments, including TRBV6-2 and TRBV6-3, could not be distinguished by the 87-base-pair reads and were therefore excluded. In this cohort, only TCR beta chains were sequenced, and detectable features were limited by the absence of alpha or paired-chain data. Linkage disequilibrium might explain the correlated functional status among segregating V segments, but an unknown experimental factor could not be excluded. The sequencing pipeline was judged likely to have produced a cluster of highly shared sequence variants as a technical artifact. A later analysis reported that several top co-occurrence clusters appeared linked to parvovirus B19, influenza, CMV and Epstein-Barr virus. An earlier analysis of approximately 530 of the donors showed that most TCR beta V segments appeared in productive rearrangements either about 87% or about 30% of the time, which broadly matched IMGT annotations. According to a later genetic analysis, donors in an Asian-associated ancestry cluster had fewer N-insertions in productive TCRs than the approximately 700-donor mean. Most TCR sequences were seen in very few donors, while some public TCRs were found in many individuals. In a later analysis, 16,951 TCR beta sequences were associated with specific HLA alleles at a false discovery rate of 0.05. V-gene and J-gene trimming of TCR beta chains was associated with a missense DCLRE1C variant in a later genetic analysis, and the association was replicated in an independent cohort. A further reported finding was that TCR beta sequences accurately predicted the HLA-A and HLA-B alleles for most subjects in the first cohort. In the study, around 150 TCR beta chains were listed as associated with cytomegalovirus. Because HLA typing was missing for some donors at each locus, association tests included only the typed subset. In a later analysis, TCR association rates were found to vary across HLA loci, with the most associated TCRs seen for DRB1 alleles and the fewest for HLA-C alleles. Assigning TCR associations to individual alleles was difficult when HLA alleles, especially DR and DQ, strongly co-occurred.

Library preparation employed the immunoSEQ multiplex PCR assay. For the multiplex PCR, a mixture combining 60 forward primers for TCR Vbeta segments and 13 reverse primers for TCR Jbeta segments was used. Amplification of the CDR3 region of rearranged TCR beta genes was performed with a multiplex PCR assay on genomic DNA. Amplified TCR beta libraries were sequenced as 87-base-pair reads on the Illumina HiSeq System. Concerning the study's data processing: A later analysis counted around 72 million unique TCR beta chains across the 666 repertoires, and 9 million to 14 million of these chains were shared by at least two donors. Raw reads were error-corrected and collapsed into unique sequences with a nearest-neighbor algorithm that merged closely related sequences to remove PCR and sequencing errors. CDR3 sequences were aligned to IMGT reference sequences to assign V, D and J gene segments. For a sequence to be retained, a match of at least six nucleotides to both a V gene segment and a J gene segment was required. Rearrangements were called productive when the CDR3 lacked stop codons and stayed in frame with V and J; all others were non-productive. CDR3 was defined by IMGT convention, running from the second conserved V-encoded cysteine to the conserved J-encoded phenylalanine. The earlier analysis of roughly 590 of the donors excluded sequences that lacked an unambiguous match to a single V gene segment. An earlier analysis of under 750 of the donors called V segments functional above 56.7% productive rearrangements and segregating when the between-donor standard deviation exceeded 5%. To diagnose cytomegalovirus status from the catalog of TCR beta chain sequences, a statistical classification framework was built. In a later analysis, V and J genes were assigned by comparing TCR nucleotide sequences against IMGT/GENE-DB human TR gene sequences. The TCRdist pipeline was used in a later analysis to assign CDR3 sequences and most-parsimonious VDJ recombination scenarios. A later analysis defined each TCR beta chain by its CDR3 amino acid sequence plus V-gene family, and excluded reads lacking a unique V-gene family. To address suspected cross-contamination and a sequencing artifact, a later analysis removed over 500 highly shared, low-generation-probability nucleotide sequences. For each public chain, a later analysis derived a clonal expansion index from normalized ranks of inferred template counts within each repertoire. In a later analysis, generation probabilities were computed using a VDJ recombination model fitted to out-of-frame rearrangements, and the results were checked against IGoR. Hypergeometric tests were used in a later analysis to score TCR-TCR, TCR-HLA and TCR-CMV co-occurrence, with a repertoire-size bias correction applied to the TCR pairs. In a later analysis, false discovery rates were estimated by permuting HLA or CMV assignments 20 times. In a later analysis, co-occurring TCRs were grouped with DBSCAN, and TCRdist sequence similarity was added when clustering was performed within HLA-allele-positive subsets. Repertoires with fewer than 30,000 or more than 120,000 public chains were left out of co-occurrence clustering, as were five repertoires with anomalous nucleotide sharing. The source is immuneACCESS, and TCRdb retained only in-frame sequences with V and J called. Part of the clones is not carried over; for the studies checked, unresolved V genes explain less than half of this, and the remainder is unexplained. V, J and clone size are taken as reported in that table, and D and trimming were inferred from the DNA itself. This sample comprises 150,000 to 200,000 clones, around 76% of them detected only once. The top ten constitute around 2% of the sample.

The CDR3, cysteine through phenylalanine, is 14 amino acids long. Only the CDR3 portion is preserved as DNA: 42 bases, with reading frame beginning at the first base. A distance of 12 bases separates the germline ends of V and J, which lose 5 bases and 2 bases respectively. The germline V gene encodes CDR1 MNHEY and CDR2 SVGAGI. In total, 630 or so healthy bone marrow donors made up the cohort. Cohort members were all nominally healthy when sampled, although unrecorded immune exposures were likely present. The donor was CMV seronegative and belonged to the group of around 400 seronegative cohort members. A peripheral blood sample was provided by each donor, and peripheral blood mononuclear cells were used for TCR beta sequencing. Genomic DNA was extracted from the blood cell samples with the Qiagen DNeasy Blood Extraction Kit.

This TCR derives from a female donor in good health and CMV-seronegative. The source material was PBMCs. The chain links TRBV6-5 with TRBJ1-2, and possibly TRBD1, on 5 matching bases. In nucleotide form, the sequence is TGTGCCAGCAGTCGGGGGGGGACCAACTATGGCTACACCTTC. Protein translation: CASSRGGTNYGYTF.